This T cell receptor (beta chain) is drawn from a study of beta chain features in type 1 diabetes. Broader study findings: Researchers report that Type 1 diabetes patients had moderately but significantly shorter TCRB CDR3s across all four CD4+ subsets.

With 3 bases clipped from V and 3 bases from J, the junction kept 1 base outside the gene matches. This CDR3 has 15 amino acids. From germline, CDR1 is SGHRS and CDR2 YFSETQ. This clone was seen more than once but under ten times. The antigen is undetermined. Expressed TCRB transcripts were sequenced, since all the RNA that had been isolated was reverse transcribed. Using immunoSEQ multiplex PCR, the repertoire was profiled, and TCRdb retains in-frame clones only, with some absent. The data show 200,000 to 300,000 clones, over 11% seen once. The specimen was naive CD4+ T cells from blood. The V gene is TRBV5-1, the J gene TRBJ2-5, with 14 bases that match TRBD2. This receptor was obtained from a man aged 25 to 45 with type 1 diabetes. CDR3 in amino acids: CASSSGLAGEETQYF. The DNA of the CDR3 is TGCGCCAGCAGCTCGGGACTAGCGGGAGAAGAGACCCAGTACTTC.